This paragraph reports one TCR beta chain. This entry is derived from a study of shared clonotypes between healthy human individuals. Profiling relied on immunoSEQ multiplex PCR, and the TCRdb table lists in-frame clones only, not all of them. The table lists fewer than 1 million clones, 96% of them singletons. Terminally differentiated effector memory CD45RA+ cells were excluded from the naive CD8 cells, which were CD45RO-negative and positively selected for CCR7. Looked up from germline, CDR1 is SGHDT and CDR2 is YYEEEE. The germline V and J ends were trimmed by 3 bases and 5 bases, with 11 bases remaining between them. CDR3 length: 13 amino acids.

Sequenced sample: naive CD8+ T cells sorted from blood. The source of this sequence is a man aged 25 to 40 in good health. The chain joins TRBV5-6 to TRBJ2-5; TRBD1 might be the D (6 bases). The CDR3 DNA follows: TGTGCCAGCAGCTACGGGACACATGAGACCCAGTACTTC. It yields the protein CASSYGTHETQYF.